Listed below are T cell receptor beta chains from one sample, sequenced in a study of spatial heterogeneity in lung cancer. TCRdb called the 5' RACE reads again in MiXCR, with one record for every CDR3 protein. Seen here are approximately 52,000 distinct CDR3 sequences, about 5.8% observed once, and the top ten hold over 8.5%. Sample: PBMCs, taken at surgery. Receptors were obtained from a male donor with early-stage non-small cell lung cancer. Each CDR3 is given with its conserved first and last residue. The D gene is left open where the match is weak. Each size is how often the clone was seen (once, few, many) or a class if it is expanded.

J | D | V | size | CDR3 | DNA
TRBJ2-1 | TRBD1 | TRBV10-3 | many | CAISERDSEQFF | TGTGCCATCAGTGAGAGGGACAGCGAGCAGTTCTTC
TRBJ2-5 | . | TRBV11-1 | many | CASSLEDEDGETQYF | TGTGCCAGCAGCTTAGAGGACGAGGACGGCGAGACCCAGTACTTC
TRBJ2-2 | . | TRBV11-2 | medium-sized | CASSLEGLTGELFF | TGTGCCAGCAGCTTAGAGGGCCTCACCGGGGAGCTGTTTTTT
TRBJ2-1 | TRBD2 | TRBV12-3/TRBV12-4 | many | CASNPSGSNEQFF | TGTGCCAGCAACCCTAGCGGGAGTAATGAGCAGTTCTTC
TRBJ2-6 | . | TRBV7-6 | many | CASSLDVIRGSSGANVLTF | TGTGCCAGCAGCTTAGATGTCATCAGGGGTAGCTCTGGGGCCAACGTCCTGACTTTC
TRBJ2-7 | . | TRBV20-1 | many | CSAGRDRRTYEQYF | TGCAGTGCCGGGAGGGACAGGCGAACCTACGAGCAGTACTTC
TRBJ2-6 | . | TRBV12-3/TRBV12-4 | many | CASRGSGANVLTF | TGTGCCAGCAGAGGTTCTGGGGCCAACGTCCTGACTTTC
TRBJ2-7 | TRBD2 | TRBV20-1 | many | CSARPAAGRPLEEQYF | TGCAGTGCTAGACCGGCAGCGGGACGCCCGTTAGAGGAGCAGTACTTC
TRBJ1-2 | . | TRBV19 | many | CASSPTERNYGYTF | TGTGCCAGTAGTCCCACCGAAAGGAACTATGGCTACACCTTC
TRBJ2-1 | . | TRBV5-4 | many | CASSLDRLGNEQFF | TGTGCCAGCAGCTTGGATAGGCTAGGCAATGAGCAGTTCTTC
TRBJ1-5 | . | TRBV6-1 | many | CASSRQWGNQPQHF | TGTGCCAGCAGTCGCCAGTGGGGCAATCAGCCCCAGCATTTT
TRBJ2-5 | TRBD2 | TRBV5-1 | many | CASSHGLAGNQETQYF | TGCGCCAGCAGCCACGGACTAGCGGGCAACCAAGAGACCCAGTACTTC
TRBJ2-7 | TRBD2 | TRBV5-1 | many | CASSLILAGAEQYF | TGCGCCAGCAGCTTGATCCTAGCGGGAGCCGAGCAGTACTTC
TRBJ1-5 | TRBD1 | TRBV2 | many | CASSGDRVNQPQHF | TGTGCCAGCAGTGGTGACAGGGTCAATCAGCCCCAGCATTTT
TRBJ2-1 | TRBD2 | TRBV10-3 | many | CAISDNAATSGRVANEQFF | TGTGCCATCAGTGATAACGCCGCGACTAGCGGGAGGGTCGCCAATGAGCAGTTCTTC